This TCR beta chain was captured in a study of blood T cell repertoires in COVID-19. Looking at the study overall: COVID-19 samples, acute and convalescent, were from the United States, Italy and Spain. PBMCs, B-cell-depleted T cells, or T cells were the source of the cDNA or gDNA that made up the material.

The V end was cut by 3 bases, the J end by 5 bases, with 8 bases between. Germline assignment: CDR1 KGHSH and CDR2 LQKENI. This CDR3 has 13 amino acids. Original processing notes: Reference gene primers were amplified, and this amplification served to estimate nucleated cell counts. TCRdb's copy holds only in-frame clones and misses some; the assay was immunoSEQ multiplex PCR. Clone size and the V and J calls come from that table; the DNA yielded D and trimming. The table has 350,000 to 450,000 clones, 85% seen once. The sequence came from a woman between 18 and 30 years old with acute or convalescent COVID-19. The sequencing sample was made of peripheral blood. This chain links TRBV18 with TRBJ1-5; the D gene is possibly TRBD1 (5 bases). The chain's CDR3 is CASSPAGDQPQHF. The CDR3 nucleotides read TGTGCCAGCTCACCCGCGGGGGATCAGCCCCAGCATTTT.